The entry below gives a single T cell receptor beta chain sequence along with its context. Its antigen remains unknown. TCRdb's table, derived via immunoSEQ multiplex PCR, lists solely in-frame clones and lacks some. This sample carries about 2.4 million clones, roughly 92% of them seen once, and the ten largest clones take over 0.12%. The sample comes from a study of shared clonotypes between healthy human individuals. Every one of the donors was a Caucasian adult that lived in Nashville, Tennessee. Germline-derived CDR1 and CDR2 are MNHEY and SMNVEV (reference sequence). The J segment lost 4 bases and the V segment lost 2 bases, leaving 8 bases of the junction unmatched. This CDR3 has 15 amino acids. Study-wide findings and caveats: For naive CD4 cells, 4% to 6% of clonotypes were shared across a few donors. For sorted subsets, rarefaction showed incomplete sequencing despite large depth.

Sequenced sample: naive CD4+ T cells sorted from blood. Indicated subset: CD45RA+ positively selected. The V and J genes are TRBV27 and TRBJ2-7, with TRBD1 identical over 7 bases. The sequence derives from a young man in good health. CDR3 in amino acids: CASSLRPETGYEQYF. The CDR3 DNA reads TGTGCCAGCAGTTTACGGCCCGAGACAGGGTACGAGCAGTACTTC.